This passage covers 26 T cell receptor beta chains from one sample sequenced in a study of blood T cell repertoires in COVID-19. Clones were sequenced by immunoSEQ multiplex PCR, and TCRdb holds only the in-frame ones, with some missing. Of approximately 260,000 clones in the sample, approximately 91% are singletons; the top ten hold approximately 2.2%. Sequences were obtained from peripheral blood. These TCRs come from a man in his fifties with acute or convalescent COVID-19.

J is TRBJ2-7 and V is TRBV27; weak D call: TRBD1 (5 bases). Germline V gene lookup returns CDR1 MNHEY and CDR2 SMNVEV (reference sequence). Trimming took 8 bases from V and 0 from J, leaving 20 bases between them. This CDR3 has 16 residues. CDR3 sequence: CASSNSDSKASYEQYF. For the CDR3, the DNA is TGTGCCAGCTCAAACTCCGACAGTAAAGCCTCCTACGAGCAGTACTTC.

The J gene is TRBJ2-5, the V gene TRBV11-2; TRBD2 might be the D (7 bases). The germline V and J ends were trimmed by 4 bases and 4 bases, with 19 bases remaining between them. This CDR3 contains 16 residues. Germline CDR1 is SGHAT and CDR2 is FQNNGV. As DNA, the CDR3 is TGTGCCAGCAGCTCTCTCAGGCGGCGGGGGCCAGAGACCCAGTACTTC. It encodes CASSSLRRRGPETQYF.

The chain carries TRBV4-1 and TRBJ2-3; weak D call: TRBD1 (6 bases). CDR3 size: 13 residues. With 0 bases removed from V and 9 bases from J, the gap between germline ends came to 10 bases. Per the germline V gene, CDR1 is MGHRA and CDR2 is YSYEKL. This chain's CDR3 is CASSQETGSTQYF. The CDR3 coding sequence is TGCGCCAGCAGCCAAGAGACAGGATCCACGCAGTATTTT.

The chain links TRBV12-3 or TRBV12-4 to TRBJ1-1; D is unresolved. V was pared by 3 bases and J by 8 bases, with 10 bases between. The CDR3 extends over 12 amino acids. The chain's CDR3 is CASSLGRTEAFF. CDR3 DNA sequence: TGTGCCAGCAGTTTGGGGAGAACGGAAGCTTTCTTT.

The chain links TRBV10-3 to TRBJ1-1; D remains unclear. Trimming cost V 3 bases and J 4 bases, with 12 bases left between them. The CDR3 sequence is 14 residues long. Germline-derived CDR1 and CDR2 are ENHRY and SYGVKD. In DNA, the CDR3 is TGTGCCATCAGTGACGGGGAACGTACCACTGAAGCTTTCTTT. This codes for CAISDGERTTEAFF.

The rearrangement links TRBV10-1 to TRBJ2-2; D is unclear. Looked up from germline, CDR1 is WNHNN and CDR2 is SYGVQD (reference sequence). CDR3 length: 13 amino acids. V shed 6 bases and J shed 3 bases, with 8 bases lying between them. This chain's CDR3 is CASSNRDTGELFF. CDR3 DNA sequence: TGCGCCAGCAGCAACAGAGACACCGGGGAGCTGTTTTTT.

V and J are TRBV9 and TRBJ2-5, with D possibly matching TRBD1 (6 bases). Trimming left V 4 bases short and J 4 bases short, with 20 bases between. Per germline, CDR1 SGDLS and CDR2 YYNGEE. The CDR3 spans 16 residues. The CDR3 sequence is CASSPTSYGGRETQYF. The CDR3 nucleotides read TGTGCCAGCAGCCCCACCTCGTATGGGGGCAGAGAGACCCAGTACTTC.

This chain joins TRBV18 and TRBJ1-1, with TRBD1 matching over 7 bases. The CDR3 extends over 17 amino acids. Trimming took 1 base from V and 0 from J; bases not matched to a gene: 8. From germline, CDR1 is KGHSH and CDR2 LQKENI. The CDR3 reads CASSPLIRQGMNTEAFF. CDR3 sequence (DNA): TGTGCCAGCTCACCACTTATACGACAGGGAATGAACACTGAAGCTTTCTTT.

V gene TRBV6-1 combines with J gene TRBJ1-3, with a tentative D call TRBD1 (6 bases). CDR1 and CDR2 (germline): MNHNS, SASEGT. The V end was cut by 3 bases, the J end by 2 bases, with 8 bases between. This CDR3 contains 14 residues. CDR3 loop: CASSDYRAGNTIYF. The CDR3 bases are TGTGCCAGCAGTGATTACAGGGCTGGAAACACCATATATTTT.

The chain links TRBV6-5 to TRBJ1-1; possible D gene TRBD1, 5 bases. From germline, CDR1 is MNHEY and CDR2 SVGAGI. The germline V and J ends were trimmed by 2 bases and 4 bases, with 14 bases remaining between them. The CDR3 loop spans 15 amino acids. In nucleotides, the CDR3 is TGTGCCAGCAGTTACGGGGGGGAGGGTGGCACTGAAGCTTTCTTT. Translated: CASSYGGEGGTEAFF.

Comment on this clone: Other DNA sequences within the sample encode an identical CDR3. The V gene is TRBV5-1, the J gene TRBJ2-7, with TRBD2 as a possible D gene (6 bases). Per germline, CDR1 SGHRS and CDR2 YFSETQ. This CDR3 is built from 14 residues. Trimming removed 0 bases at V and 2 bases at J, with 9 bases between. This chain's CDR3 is CASSLAGGAYEQYF. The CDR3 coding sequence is TGCGCCAGCAGCTTGGCCGGAGGGGCCTACGAGCAGTACTTC.

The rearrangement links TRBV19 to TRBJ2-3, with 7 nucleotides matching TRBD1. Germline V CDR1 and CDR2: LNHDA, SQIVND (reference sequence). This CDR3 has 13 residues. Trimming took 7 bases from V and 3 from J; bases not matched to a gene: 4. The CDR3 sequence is CASKGGATDTQYF. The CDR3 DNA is TGTGCCAGTAAAGGGGGCGCTACAGATACGCAGTATTTT.

The DNA of the CDR3 is TGTGCCAGCAGCCAAGATATACGGAGTGGCTACACCTTC. This gives the protein CASSQDIRSGYTF. This chain joins TRBV14 and TRBJ1-2; D remains ambiguous. The CDR3 has 13 residues. V lost 0 bases, J lost 7 bases, and 9 bases lay in between. In germline, CDR1 is SGHDN, CDR2 FVKESK.

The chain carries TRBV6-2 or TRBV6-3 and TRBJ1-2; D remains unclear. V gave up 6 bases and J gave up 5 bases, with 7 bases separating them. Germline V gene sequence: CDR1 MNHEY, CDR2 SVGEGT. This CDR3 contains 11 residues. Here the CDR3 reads CASSPGYGYTF. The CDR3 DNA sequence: TGTGCCAGCAGCCCCGGGTATGGCTACACCTTC.

The CDR3 reads CASSPGDRWDTEAFF. The CDR3 DNA reads as TGTGCCAGCAGCCCTGGGGACAGATGGGACACTGAAGCTTTCTTT. The rearrangement joins TRBV9 to TRBJ1-1; 7 bases align to TRBD1. This CDR3 has 15 amino acids. Germline V gives CDR1 SGDLS, CDR2 YYNGEE. The trim removed 4 bases at V and 3 bases at J, leaving 9 bases unmatched.

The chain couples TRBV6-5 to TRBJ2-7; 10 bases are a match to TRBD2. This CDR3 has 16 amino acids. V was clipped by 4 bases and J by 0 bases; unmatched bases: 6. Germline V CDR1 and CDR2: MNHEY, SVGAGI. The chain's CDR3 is CASSLAGGRSSYEQYF. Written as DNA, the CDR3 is TGTGCCAGCAGTTTAGCGGGGGGCCGCTCCTCCTACGAGCAGTACTTC.

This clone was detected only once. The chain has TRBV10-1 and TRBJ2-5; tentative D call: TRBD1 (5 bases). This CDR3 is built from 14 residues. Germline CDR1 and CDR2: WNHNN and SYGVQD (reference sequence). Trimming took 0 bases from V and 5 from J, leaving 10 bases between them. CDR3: CASSESGLGETQYF. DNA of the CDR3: TGCGCCAGCAGTGAGTCGGGGCTGGGGGAGACCCAGTACTTC.

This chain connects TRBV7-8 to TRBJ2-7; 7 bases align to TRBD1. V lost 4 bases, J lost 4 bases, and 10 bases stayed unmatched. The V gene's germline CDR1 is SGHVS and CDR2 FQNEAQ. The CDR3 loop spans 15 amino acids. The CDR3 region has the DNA TGTGCCAGCAGCTCCAATCGACAGGGCCCTTACGAGCAGTACTTC. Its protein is CASSSNRQGPYEQYF. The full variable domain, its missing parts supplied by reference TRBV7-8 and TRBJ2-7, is GAGVSQSPRYKVAKRGQDVALRCDPISGHVSLFWYQQALGQGPEFLTYFQNEAQLDKSGLPSDRFFAERPEGSVSTLKIQRTQQEDSAVYLCASSSNRQGPYEQYFGPGTRLTVT.

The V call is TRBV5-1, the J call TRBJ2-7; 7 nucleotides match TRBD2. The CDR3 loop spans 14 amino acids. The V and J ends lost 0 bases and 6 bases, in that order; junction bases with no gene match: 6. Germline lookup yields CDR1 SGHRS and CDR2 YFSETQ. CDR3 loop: CASSLGSGRAEQYF. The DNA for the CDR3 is TGCGCCAGCAGCTTGGGTAGCGGGCGAGCCGAGCAGTACTTC.

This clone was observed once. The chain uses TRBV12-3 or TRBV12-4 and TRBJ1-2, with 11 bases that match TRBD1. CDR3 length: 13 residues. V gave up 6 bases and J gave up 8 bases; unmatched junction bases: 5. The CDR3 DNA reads TGTGCCAGCAGCCAGGACAGGGGGCACGGCTACACCTTC. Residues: CASSQDRGHGYTF.

The CDR3 region is CASGRTSGGVQDTQYF. In DNA form, the CDR3 reads TGCGCCAGCGGCAGGACTAGCGGGGGGGTTCAAGATACGCAGTATTTT. The rearrangement uses TRBV4-1 and TRBJ2-3; 15 bases fit TRBD2. With V trimmed by 8 bases and J by 5 bases, 8 bases remained unmatched. This CDR3 comprises 16 residues. Germline loops: CDR1 MGHRA, CDR2 YSYEKL.

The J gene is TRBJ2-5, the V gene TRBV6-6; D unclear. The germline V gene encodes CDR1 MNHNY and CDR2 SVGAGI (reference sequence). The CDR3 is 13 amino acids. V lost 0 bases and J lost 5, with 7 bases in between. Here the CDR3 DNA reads TGTGCCAGCAGTTACTCGAGTAGTGAGACCCAGTACTTC. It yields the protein CASSYSSSETQYF.

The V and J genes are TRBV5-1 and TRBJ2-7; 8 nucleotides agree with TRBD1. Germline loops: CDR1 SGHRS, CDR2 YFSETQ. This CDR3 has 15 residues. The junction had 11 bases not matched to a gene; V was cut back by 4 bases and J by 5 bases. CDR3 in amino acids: CASSLGQGSANEQYF. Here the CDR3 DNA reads TGCGCCAGCAGCCTAGGACAGGGTTCAGCAAACGAGCAGTACTTC.

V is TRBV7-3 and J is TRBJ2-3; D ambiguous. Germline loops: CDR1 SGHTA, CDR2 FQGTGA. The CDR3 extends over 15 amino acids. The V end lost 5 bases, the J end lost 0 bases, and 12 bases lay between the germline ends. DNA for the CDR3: TGTGCCAGCAGCCCCGGCGCGACTAGCACAGATACGCAGTATTTT. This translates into CASSPGATSTDTQYF.

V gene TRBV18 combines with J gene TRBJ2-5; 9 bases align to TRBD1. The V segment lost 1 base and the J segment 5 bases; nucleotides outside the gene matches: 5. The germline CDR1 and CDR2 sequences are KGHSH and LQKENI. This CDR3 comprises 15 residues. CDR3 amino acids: CASSPRTGEWETQYF. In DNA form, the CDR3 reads TGTGCCAGCTCACCACGGACAGGGGAGTGGGAGACCCAGTACTTC.

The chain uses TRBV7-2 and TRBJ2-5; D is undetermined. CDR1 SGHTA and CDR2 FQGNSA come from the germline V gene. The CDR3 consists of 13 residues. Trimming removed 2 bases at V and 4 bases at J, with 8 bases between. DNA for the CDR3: TGTGCCAGCAGCTTATCCACCGGAGAGACCCAGTACTTC. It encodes CASSLSTGETQYF.